What follows is one T cell receptor (beta chain) and its context. This sample stems from a study of OX40 agonist ivuxolimab in advanced cancers. The assay was immunoSEQ multiplex PCR, and TCRdb's table has in-frame clones only and misses some. The sample records 48,000 or so clones, approximately 81% being singletons. Patients who had autoimmune disease history or got systemic immunosuppression were left out. The CDR3 sequence is 12 residues long. Germline V CDR1 and CDR2: SGHTA, FQGNSA. V lost 2 bases and J 13 bases, leaving 11 bases between the germline ends. The J gene is TRBJ2-2, the V gene TRBV7-2; D perhaps matches TRBD1 (6 bases). This clonotype was obtained from an adult with an advanced solid tumor such as melanoma, head and neck, liver or kidney cancer. The material sequenced was CD4+ or CD8+ T cells sorted from blood, taken in a trial of the OX40 agonist ivuxolimab. The CDR3 DNA sequence: TGTGCCAGCAGCTTACTACAGGGTGGGCTGTTTTTT. It yields the protein CASSLLQGGLFF. Based on the CDR3 plus reference TRBV7-2 and TRBJ2-2, the full variable domain is GAGVSQSPSNKVTEKGKDVELRCDPISGHTALYWYRQSLGQGLEFLIYFQGNSAPDKSGLPSDRFSAERTGGSVSTLTIQRTQQEDSAVYLCASSLLQGGLFFGEGSRLTVL.